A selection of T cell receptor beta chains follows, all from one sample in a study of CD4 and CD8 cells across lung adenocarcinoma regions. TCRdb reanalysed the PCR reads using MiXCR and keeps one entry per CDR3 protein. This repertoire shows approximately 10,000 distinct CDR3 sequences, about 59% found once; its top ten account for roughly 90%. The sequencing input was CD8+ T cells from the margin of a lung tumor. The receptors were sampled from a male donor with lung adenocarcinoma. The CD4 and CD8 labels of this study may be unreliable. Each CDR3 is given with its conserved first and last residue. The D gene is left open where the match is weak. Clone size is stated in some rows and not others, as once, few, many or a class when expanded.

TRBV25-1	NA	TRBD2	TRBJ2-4	TGTGCCAGCAGTGAATGGGGTAGCGGGAGCAAAGAGACGCAGTACTTC	CASSEWGSGSKETQYF
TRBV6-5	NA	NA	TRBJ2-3	TGTGCCAGCAGTTACACCGGGACTAGCACAGATACGCAGTATTTT	CASSYTGTSTDTQYF
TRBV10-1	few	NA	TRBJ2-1	TGCGCCAGCAGTGAGTCGGGTAGGGTAGAGCAGTTCTTC	CASSESGRVEQFF
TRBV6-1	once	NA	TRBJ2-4	TGTGCCGGCTCGGGGCTGTGGGGCAAAAACATTCAGTACTTC	CAGSGLWGKNIQYF
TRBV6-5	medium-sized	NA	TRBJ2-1	TGTGCCAGCGAGGAGGACCGAAGCTCCTACAATGAGCAGTTCTTC	CASEEDRSSYNEQFF
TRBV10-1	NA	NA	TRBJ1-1	TGCGCCAGCAGTGCTTCGGGCGGGGGCTTCAGAGAAGCTTTCTTT	CASSASGGGFREAFF
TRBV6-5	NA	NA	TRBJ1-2	TGTGCCAGCAGTTACGAGGGTCGTAGGGACTATGGCTACACCTTC	CASSYEGRRDYGYTF
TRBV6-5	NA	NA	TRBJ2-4	TGTGCCAGCAGTACTCGGGGGAGCTTTGCCAAAAACATTCAGTACTTC	CASSTRGSFAKNIQYF
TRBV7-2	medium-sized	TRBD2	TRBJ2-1	TGTGCCAGCAGCCCGTCTAGCGGGAGGTACAATGAGCAGTTCTTC	CASSPSSGRYNEQFF
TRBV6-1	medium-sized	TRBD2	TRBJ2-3	TGTGCCAGCCTTCGATTATTAGGGCGGGAGGGCCGGGGAGATACGCAGTATTTT	CASLRLLGREGRGDTQYF
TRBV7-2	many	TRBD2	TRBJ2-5	TGTGCCAGCAGCCCGGGAGGGTATCAAGAGACCCAGTACTTC	CASSPGGYQETQYF
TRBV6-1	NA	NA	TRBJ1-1	TGTGCCAGCATGGGTCATACCTCATACACTGAAGCTTTCTTT	CASMGHTSYTEAFF
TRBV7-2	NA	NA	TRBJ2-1	TGTGCCAGCAGCTTTCCCGGCTCGGGGGTGGATGAGCAGTTCTTC	CASSFPGSGVDEQFF
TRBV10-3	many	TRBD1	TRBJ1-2	TGTGCCATCGGACAGGAATTGAGAAATGGCTACACCTTC	CAIGQELRNGYTF
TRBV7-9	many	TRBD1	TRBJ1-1	TGTGCCAGCAGCTTGGGACAGATGAACACTGAAGCTTTCTTT	CASSLGQMNTEAFF
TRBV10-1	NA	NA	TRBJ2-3	TGCGCGGGCAGTGGGGCGGGTGACGCAGAGACGCAGTATTTT	CAGSGAGDAETQYF
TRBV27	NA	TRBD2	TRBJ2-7	TGTGCCAGCAGTTTCTCGGGAGGGCGACTCGAGCAGTACTTC	CASSFSGGRLEQYF
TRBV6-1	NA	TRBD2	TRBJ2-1	TGTGCCAGCAGTGACCTAGCGGGAGCCCTACCTAATGAGCAGTTCTTC	CASSDLAGALPNEQFF
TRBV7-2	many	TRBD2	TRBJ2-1	TGTGCCAGCAGCCGGGCGGGAGTCTACAATGAGCAGTTCTTC	CASSRAGVYNEQFF
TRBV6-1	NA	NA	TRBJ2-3	TGTGCCAGGGGGAACGTCGGCCTTGACGCAGAGACCCAGTATTTC	CARGNVGLDAETQYF
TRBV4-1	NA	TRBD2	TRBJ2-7	TGCGCCAGCAGCCCGCAGCTGACTAGCGGGAGTTACGAGCAGTACTTC	CASSPQLTSGSYEQYF
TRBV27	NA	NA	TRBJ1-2	TGTGCCAGCAGTAAACAGGGTGGCTACACCTTC	CASSKQGGYTF
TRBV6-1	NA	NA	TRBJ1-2	TGTGCCAGCAGTGAAGCGCTGGGACTCTATGGCTACACCTTC	CASSEALGLYGYTF
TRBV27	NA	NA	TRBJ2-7	TGTGCCAGCAGTTTGGGCAGGGACCACGAGCAGTACTTC	CASSLGRDHEQYF
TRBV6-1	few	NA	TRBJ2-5	TGTGCCAGCAGTGAAGCCCCCGTGGTCCTCCCACGTCGGGAGCAGTACTTC	CASSEAPVVLPRREQYF
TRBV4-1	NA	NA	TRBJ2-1	TGCGCCAGCAGCCAATGGCCGGGAACCCAAGACAATGAGCAGTTCTTC	CASSQWPGTQDNEQFF
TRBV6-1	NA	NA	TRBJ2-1	TGTGCCAGCAGTGACTGGGGAGGACTAAGCTCCTACAATGAGCAGTTCTTC	CASSDWGGLSSYNEQFF
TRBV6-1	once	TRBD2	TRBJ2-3	TGTGCCAGTGGGCGGGAGTCCACCACAGATACGCAGTATTTT	CASGRESTTDTQYF
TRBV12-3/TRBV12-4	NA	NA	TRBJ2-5	TGTGCCAGCAGTTTTAGCGGTACAGAGACCCAGTACTTC	CASSFSGTETQYF
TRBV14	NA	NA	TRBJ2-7	TGTGCCAGCAGCCAAGATCTAGACTACGAGCAGTACTTC	CASSQDLDYEQYF
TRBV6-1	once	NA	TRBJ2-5	TGTGCCAGCAGGGGGGTCGGGGGCCGTGACCAAGAGACCCAGTACTTC	CASRGVGGRDQETQYF
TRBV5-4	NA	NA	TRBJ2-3	TGTGCCAGCAGCTTGTACGGACAAGATACGCAGTATTTT	CASSLYGQDTQYF
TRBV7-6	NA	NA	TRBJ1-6	TGTGCCAGCAGCTTGAACAGGGCTGATTCACCCCTCCACTTT	CASSLNRADSPLHF
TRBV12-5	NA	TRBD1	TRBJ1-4	TGTGCTAGTGGTTTGCGACAGGGTGGAGATGAAAAACTGTTTTTT	CASGLRQGGDEKLFF
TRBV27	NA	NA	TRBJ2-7	TGTGCCAGCATCTTCAACCGCCGGGTTAAGGGAGCAGATACGCAGTACTTC	CASIFNRRVKGADTQYF
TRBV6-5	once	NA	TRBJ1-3	TGTGCCAGCAGTTACTCTTTGGCCTTCTCTGGAAACACCATATATTTT	CASSYSLAFSGNTIYF
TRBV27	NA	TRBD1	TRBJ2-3	TGTGCCAGCAGTTTAACCATATTATCGACAGGGGCAGATACGCAGTATTTT	CASSLTILSTGADTQYF
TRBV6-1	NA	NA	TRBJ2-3	TGTGCCAGCGCTACAGCGCGCACAGATACGCAGTATTTT	CASATARTDTQYF
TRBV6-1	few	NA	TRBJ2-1	TGTGCCAGCAGCGGCTCGGGAGTTTCGTCCAATGAGCAGTTCTTC	CASSGSGVSSNEQFF
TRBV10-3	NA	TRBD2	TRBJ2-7	TGTACGACTCGGGGGGGGGCCTCCTACGAGCAGTACTTC	CTTRGGASYEQYF
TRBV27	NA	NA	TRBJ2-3	TGTGCCAGCAGTTCGTACGATACGCAGTATTTT	CASSSYDTQYF
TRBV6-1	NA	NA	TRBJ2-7	TGTGCCAGCGCGGAAGCCGGGGGCCGGGATCAAGAGACGCAGTACTTC	CASAEAGGRDQETQYF
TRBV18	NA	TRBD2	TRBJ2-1	TGTGCCAGCTCACCAACCCTTGGGACTAGCGGGATTTACAATGAGCAGTTCTTC	CASSPTLGTSGIYNEQFF
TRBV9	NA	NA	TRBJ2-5	TGTGCCAGCAGCCCGCCGTCGGGGACCCAGTACTTC	CASSPPSGTQYF
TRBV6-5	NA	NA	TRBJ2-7	TGTGCCAGCGGTTACTCGGCGGTAAGCAACGATACGCAGTACTTC	CASGYSAVSNDTQYF
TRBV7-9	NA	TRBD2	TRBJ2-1	TGTGCCAGCAGCCCTAGCGGGAGAGGCCACAATGAGCAGTTCTTC	CASSPSGRGHNEQFF
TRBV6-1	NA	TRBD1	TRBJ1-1	TGTGCCAGCAGCTTCCAGGGGGCTACGACTGAAGCTTTCTTT	CASSFQGATTEAFF
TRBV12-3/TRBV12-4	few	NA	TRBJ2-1	TGTGCCAGCAGTTTAAGCGGGGACATGTACAATGAGCAGTTCTTC	CASSLSGDMYNEQFF
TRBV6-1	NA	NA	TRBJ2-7	TGTGCCAGCAGCCCCCGGACAAACTACGAGCAGTACTTC	CASSPRTNYEQYF
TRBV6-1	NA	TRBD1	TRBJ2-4	TGTGCCGCGGGGCCCGGGACAGGTGGCACGAACACTCAGTACTTC	CAAGPGTGGTNTQYF
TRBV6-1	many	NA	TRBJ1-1	TGTGCCAGTTGGGGGGGCCGGATGAACACTGAAGCTTTCTTT	CASWGGRMNTEAFF
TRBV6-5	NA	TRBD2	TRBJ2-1	TGTGCCAGCAGTTTAGCGGGAGGGGGCTACGATGAGCAGTTTTTT	CASSLAGGGYDEQFF
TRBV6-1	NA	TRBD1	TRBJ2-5	TGTGCCAGCGGGGGGCCCGGGACAGGGGACCGGGAGACGCAGTACTTC	CASGGPGTGDRETQYF
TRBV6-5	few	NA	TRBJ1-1	TGTGCCAGCAGTTACTCGACGTTTGCGTCCGAAGCTTTCTTT	CASSYSTFASEAFF
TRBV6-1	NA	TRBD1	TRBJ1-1	TGTGCCAGCAGTCAGGGACAGGGGGCGGAAGCTTTCTTT	CASSQGQGAEAFF
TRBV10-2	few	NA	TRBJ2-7	TGCGCCAGCAGTTCTCATGGACTGGGTTACGAGCAGTACTTC	CASSSHGLGYEQYF
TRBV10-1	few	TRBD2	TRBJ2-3	TGCGCCAGCTCCCAAGGGCTTACTAGCGGGGGCACAGATACGCAGTATTTT	CASSQGLTSGGTDTQYF
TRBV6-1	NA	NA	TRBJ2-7	TGTGCCAGCAGGCTCGTACCGGGACTCGGCTCCTACGAGCAGTACTTC	CASRLVPGLGSYEQYF
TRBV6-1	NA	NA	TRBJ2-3	TGTGCCAGCAGTGAATCGGGGATAGGGGCCAGGGATACGCAGTACTTT	CASSESGIGARDTQYF